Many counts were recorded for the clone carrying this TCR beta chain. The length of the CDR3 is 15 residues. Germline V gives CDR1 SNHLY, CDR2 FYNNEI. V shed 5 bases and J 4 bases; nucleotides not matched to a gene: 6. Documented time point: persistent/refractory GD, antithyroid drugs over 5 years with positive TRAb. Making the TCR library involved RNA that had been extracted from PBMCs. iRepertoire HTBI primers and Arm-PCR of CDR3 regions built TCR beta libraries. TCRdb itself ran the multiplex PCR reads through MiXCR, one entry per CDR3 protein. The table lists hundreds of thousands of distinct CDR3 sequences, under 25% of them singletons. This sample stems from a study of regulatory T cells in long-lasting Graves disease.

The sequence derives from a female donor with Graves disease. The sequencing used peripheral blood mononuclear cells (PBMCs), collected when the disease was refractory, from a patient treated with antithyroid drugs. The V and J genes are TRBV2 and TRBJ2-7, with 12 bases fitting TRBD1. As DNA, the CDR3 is TGTGCCAGCAGTTCCCAGGGACAGGGGGCATACGAGCAGTACTTC. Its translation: CASSSQGQGAYEQYF.